The 32 T cell receptor beta chains given below trace back to one sample, sequenced in a study of blood T cell repertoires in COVID-19. Sequenced by immunoSEQ multiplex PCR; TCRdb stores in-frame clones only, minus some. Among some 300,000 clones, about 86% were seen once, and the ten largest hold about 12%. Material for sequencing was peripheral blood. These receptors were taken from a woman aged 70-85 years with COVID-19, enrolled during active disease.

The V gene is TRBV1, the J gene TRBJ2-7; TRBD2, as called in the table, went unchecked against the DNA. TRBV1 is listed as a pseudogene. The CDR3 is made up of 19 amino acids. The CDR3 spells CTSSQEWKVRRGHSYEQYF. In DNA, the CDR3 is TGCACCAGCAGCCAAGAATGGAAGGTTCGGCGGGGGCACTCCTACGAGCAGTACTTC.

The chain has TRBV15 and TRBJ2-3; tentatively, D is TRBD1 (5 bases). V gave up 1 base and J gave up 3 bases, with 8 bases separating them. Germline values: CDR1 LNHNV, CDR2 YYDKDF (reference sequence). This CDR3 is 14 amino acids long. The CDR3 nucleotides read TGTGCCACCAGCAGAGCAGGGCCGACAGATACGCAGTATTTT. Its protein product is CATSRAGPTDTQYF.

This chain uses TRBV19 with TRBJ1-4, with no clear D. From germline, CDR1 is LNHDA and CDR2 SQIVND (reference sequence). V gave up 7 bases and J gave up 2 bases, with 14 bases separating them. The CDR3 sequence is 15 residues long. CDR3 loop: CASNRPGETNEKLFF. The CDR3 bases are TGTGCCAGTAATCGGCCGGGAGAGACTAATGAAAAACTGTTTTTT. Full variable domain (outside the CDR3, taken from reference TRBV19 and TRBJ1-4): DGGITQSPKYLFRKEGQNVTLSCEQNLNHDAMYWYRQDPGQGLRLIYYSQIVNDFQKGDIAEGYSVSREKKESFPLTVTSAQKNPTAFYLCASNRPGETNEKLFFGSGTQLSVL.

This chain links TRBV27 with TRBJ2-3, with 7 bases identical to TRBD2. CDR1 and CDR2 (germline): MNHEY, SMNVEV (reference sequence). CDR3 length equals 14 residues. J gave up 4 bases and V 6 bases, and 7 bases lay outside the gene matches. The CDR3, as DNA: TGTGCCAGCAGGCGACTAGCTGACGCAGATACGCAGTATTTT. Translating gives CASRRLADADTQYF.

CDR3 sequence: CASSRGLAGDYNEQFF. The CDR3, as DNA: TGTGCCAGCAGCCGGGGACTAGCGGGGGATTACAATGAGCAGTTCTTC. The chain is built from TRBV6-2 or TRBV6-3 and TRBJ2-1, with 14 bases identical to TRBD2. The CDR3 runs to 16 residues. J lost 4 bases, V lost 6 bases, and 5 bases had no gene match. From germline, CDR1 is MNHEY and CDR2 SVGEGT.

CDR3 DNA sequence: TGCGCCAGCAGTCAAGCAGGGGCCGACTCCTACGAGCAGTACTTC. Residues: CASSQAGADSYEQYF. This chain uses TRBV23-1 with TRBJ2-7; a possible D gene is TRBD1 (6 bases). TRBV23-1 has ORF status, its function being uncertain. The germline V and J ends were trimmed by 2 bases and 0 bases, with 11 bases remaining between them. The CDR3 length is 15 residues.

The chain uses TRBV12-3 or TRBV12-4 and TRBJ2-7, with D unclear. Trimming took off 4 bases at V and 0 bases at J, with 4 bases between the two ends. The CDR3 sequence is 12 residues long. CDR3 sequence (DNA): TGTGCCAGCAGTTACAGCTCCTACGAGCAGTACTTC. Amino acid sequence: CASSYSSYEQYF.

The chain uses TRBV6-2 or TRBV6-3 and TRBJ1-2; no clear D gene. The CDR3 loop spans 17 amino acids. With 4 bases removed from V and 4 bases from J, the gap between germline ends came to 22 bases. Per germline, CDR1 MNHEY and CDR2 SVGEGT. The CDR3 region is CASSSPTGSSSPYGYTF. In nucleotides, the CDR3 is TGTGCCAGCAGTTCCCCCACGGGATCCTCCAGTCCCTATGGCTACACCTTC.

The rearrangement uses TRBV29-1 and TRBJ1-2, with TRBD1 matching 11 bases. Unmatched junction bases numbered 4, after V lost 5 bases and J lost 5 bases. The germline V gene has CDR1 SQVTM and CDR2 ANQGSEA. The CDR3 covers 13 residues. The CDR3 DNA follows: TGCAGCGTTAACGGACAGGGGGCTTATGGCTACACCTTC. Translation: CSVNGQGAYGYTF.

The rearrangement links TRBV5-1 to TRBJ2-2, with TRBD2 identical over 7 bases. CDR1 and CDR2 from the germline V gene are SGHRS and YFSETQ. The V and J ends lost 0 bases and 6 bases, in that order; junction bases with no gene match: 11. CDR3 length: 17 amino acids. The CDR3 DNA sequence: TGCGCCAGCAGCTTGGCCTTTGGGAGGGAGAGAGCCGGGGAGCTGTTTTTT. Residues: CASSLAFGRERAGELFF.

J is TRBJ1-1 and V is TRBV6-5, with 11 bases matching TRBD1. Germline CDR1 is MNHEY and CDR2 is SVGAGI. The CDR3 is 13 amino acids. V trimming: 4 bases; J trimming: 11 bases; junction bases outside the gene matches: 6. For the CDR3, the DNA is TGTGCCAGCAGTTCCGGGACAGGGGGTTTGGCTTTCTTT. This translates into CASSSGTGGLAFF.

The chain carries TRBV11-3 and TRBJ2-7, with TRBD1 as a possible D gene (6 bases). From germline, CDR1 is SGHNT and CDR2 YENEEA. The CDR3 is made up of 14 amino acids. V lost 1 base, J lost 2 bases, and 9 bases lay in between. CDR3 amino acids: CASSLAGQTYEQYF. The CDR3 DNA sequence: TGTGCCAGCAGCTTAGCGGGACAAACCTACGAGCAGTACTTC.

This chain links TRBV7-2 with TRBJ2-7; 7 bases align to TRBD1. CDR3 length: 13 residues. Germline lookup yields CDR1 SGHTA and CDR2 FQGNSA. With 1 base clipped from V and 5 bases from J, the junction kept 2 bases outside the gene matches. CDR3 in DNA: TGTGCCAGCAGCTTAGGACAGGGTAACGAGCAGTACTTC. Translating it yields CASSLGQGNEQYF.

The table lists this clone with a count of one. A read error may produce the germline difference seen at one junction end. This chain links TRBV7-2 with TRBJ2-7; maybe TRBD1 (6 bases). This CDR3 has 14 amino acids. Germline loops: CDR1 SGHTA, CDR2 FQGNSA. CDR3 nucleotides: TGTGCCAGCAGCTTAGCAGGGGGTTGGGTTGGTGGAGCCTTC. This codes for CASSLAGGWVGGAF.

The rearrangement joins TRBV5-1 to TRBJ1-1, with 9 bases identical to TRBD1. The CDR3 is 15 residues long. Per the germline V gene, CDR1 is SGHRS and CDR2 is YFSETQ. Trimming removed 3 bases from V and 1 base from J; junction bases left unmatched: 4. The CDR3 spells CASSSRGQGNTEAFF. The CDR3 region has the DNA TGCGCCAGCAGCTCGCGGGGACAGGGGAACACTGAAGCTTTCTTT. The full variable domain, completed using reference TRBV5-1 and TRBJ1-1, is KAGVTQTPRYLIKTRGQQVTLSCSPISGHRSVSWYQQTPGQGLQFLFEYFSETQRNKGNFPGRFSGRQFSNSRSEMNVSTLELGDSALYLCASSSRGQGNTEAFFGQGTRLTVV.

The rearrangement joins TRBV24-1 to TRBJ2-6; D gene ambiguous. CDR1 is KGHDR, CDR2 SFDVKD, per germline. The CDR3 has 14 residues. Between the trimmed V and J ends, which lost 4 bases and 4 bases, there was a span of 7 bases. CDR3 sequence: CATSDPRGANVLTF. The CDR3 DNA follows: TGTGCCACCAGTGACCCGCGGGGGGCCAACGTCCTGACTTTC.

J is TRBJ1-4 and V is TRBV5-1; D might be TRBD1 (6 bases). Trimming cost V 1 base and J 12 bases, with 19 bases left between them. The CDR3 loop spans 15 amino acids. CDR1 SGHRS and CDR2 YFSETQ come from the germline V gene. CDR3 sequence reads: CASSLLQGGGDELFF. The CDR3 DNA reads as TGCGCCAGCAGCTTGCTACAGGGAGGGGGAGATGAACTGTTTTTT.

The chain's CDR3 is CAWSVWLSGGYTF. The CDR3 nucleotides are TGTGCCTGGAGTGTATGGCTTTCCGGGGGCTACACCTTC. The rearrangement joins TRBV30 to TRBJ1-2, with D unclear. V dropped 0 bases and J dropped 8 bases, with 13 bases sitting between them. Per germline, CDR1 GTSNPN and CDR2 SVGIG (reference sequence). The CDR3 contains 13 residues.

This chain joins TRBV27 and TRBJ2-7; tentative D call: TRBD1 (7 bases). The CDR3 sequence is 14 residues long. The V end lost 6 bases, the J end lost 1 base, and 13 bases lay between the germline ends. Germline CDR1 is MNHEY and CDR2 is SMNVEV (reference sequence). The CDR3 coding sequence is TGTGCCAGCAGGGAGGGGGCCTTTTCCTACGAGCAGTACTTC. Its protein is CASREGAFSYEQYF.

This chain joins TRBV5-1 and TRBJ1-6, with TRBD1 matching 8 bases. There are 15 residues in the CDR3. Germline V CDR1 and CDR2: SGHRS, YFSETQ. Unmatched junction bases numbered 9, after V lost 3 bases and J lost 10 bases. CDR3 in amino acids: CASSSRDRGDSPLHF. CDR3 nucleotides: TGCGCCAGCAGCTCACGCGACAGGGGAGACTCACCCCTCCACTTT. The complete variable domain, with remaining parts taken from reference TRBV5-1 and TRBJ1-6, reads KAGVTQTPRYLIKTRGQQVTLSCSPISGHRSVSWYQQTPGQGLQFLFEYFSETQRNKGNFPGRFSGRQFSNSRSEMNVSTLELGDSALYLCASSSRDRGDSPLHFGNGTRLTVT.

The chain is built from TRBV30 and TRBJ2-7; 9 bases agree with TRBD1. Germline lookup yields CDR1 GTSNPN and CDR2 SVGIG (reference sequence). The CDR3 extends over 13 amino acids. V lost 6 bases to trimming and J lost 5 bases; unmatched junction nucleotides: 8. The CDR3 coding sequence is TGTGCCTGTCTCCGGGACAGGGTGGACGAGCAGTACTTC. It translates to CACLRDRVDEQYF.

The V call is TRBV5-1, the J call TRBJ1-5; 7 bases are shared with TRBD1. Germline assignment: CDR1 SGHRS and CDR2 YFSETQ. Germline trimming cut 5 bases from V and 4 bases from J; bases unmatched to any gene: 6. The CDR3 consists of 14 residues. CDR3 amino acids: CASRVGTDNQPQHF. Written as DNA, the CDR3 is TGCGCCAGCAGAGTGGGGACAGATAATCAGCCCCAGCATTTT.

The sample holds one count of this clone. V and J are TRBV7-8 and TRBJ1-6; 11 bases align to TRBD1. CDR1 and CDR2 (germline): SGHVS, FQNEAQ. The CDR3 extends over 16 amino acids. V lost 5 bases to trimming and J lost 7 bases; unmatched junction nucleotides: 7. The CDR3 here is CASSPDRGLYNSPLHF. The CDR3 DNA is TGTGCCAGCAGCCCGGACAGGGGGCTATACAATTCACCCCTCCACTTT.

The rearrangement uses TRBV5-1 and TRBJ2-3, with 13 bases that match TRBD2. This CDR3 contains 18 residues. The V gene end was trimmed by 2 bases and the J gene end by 2 bases; junction bases not matched to a gene: 8. Germline CDR1 SGHRS, CDR2 YFSETQ. The CDR3 reads CASSFGTSGVPYTDTQYF. The CDR3 coding sequence is TGCGCCAGCAGCTTTGGGACTAGCGGGGTCCCCTACACAGATACGCAGTATTTT.

The chain employs TRBV21-1 and TRBJ1-1; TRBD1 is the table's D call, not checked against the DNA. TRBV21-1 is described as a pseudogene. This CDR3 has 15 residues. The CDR3 nucleotides read TGTGCCAGCAGCAAGAAAAGGGGTGGAAGCACTGAAGCTTTCTTT. Protein: CASSKKRGGSTEAFF.

The rearrangement joins TRBV19 to TRBJ1-2, with D hard to call. The CDR3 runs to 16 residues. Germline-derived CDR1 and CDR2 are LNHDA and SQIVND (reference sequence). V lost 0 bases and J lost 0, with 11 bases in between. CDR3 region: CASSIDDTSPNYGYTF. In nucleotides, the CDR3 is TGTGCCAGTAGTATAGATGACACCAGTCCTAACTATGGCTACACCTTC.

This clone was counted a single time. This chain connects TRBV5-1 to TRBJ1-1; a possible D gene is TRBD1 (5 bases). Germline V gives CDR1 SGHRS, CDR2 YFSETQ. This CDR3 is 13 amino acids long. Trimming shortened V by 4 bases and J by 5 bases, and 12 bases separated the two germline ends. The CDR3: CASSPIQGTEAFF. The CDR3 nucleotides are TGCGCCAGCAGCCCAATCCAGGGTACTGAAGCTTTCTTT. The full variable domain, rest sourced from reference TRBV5-1 and TRBJ1-1, is KAGVTQTPRYLIKTRGQQVTLSCSPISGHRSVSWYQQTPGQGLQFLFEYFSETQRNKGNFPGRFSGRQFSNSRSEMNVSTLELGDSALYLCASSPIQGTEAFFGQGTRLTVV.

The chain carries TRBV2 and TRBJ2-3; the match to TRBD2 covers 7 bases. V shed 6 bases and J 3 bases; nucleotides not matched to a gene: 9. The CDR3 loop spans 15 amino acids. Per the germline V gene, CDR1 is SNHLY and CDR2 is FYNNEI. The chain's CDR3 is CASRRAGLVTDTQYF. DNA of the CDR3: TGTGCCAGCAGAAGAGCGGGGTTGGTAACAGATACGCAGTATTTT. The full variable domain, its missing parts supplied by reference TRBV2 and TRBJ2-3, is EPEVTQTPSHQVTQMGQEVILRCVPISNHLYFYWYRQILGQKVEFLVSFYNNEISEKSEIFDDQFSVERPDGSNFTLKIRSTKLEDSAMYFCASRRAGLVTDTQYFGPGTRLTVL.

The chain recombines TRBV4-1 with TRBJ1-1; no definite D call. The V gene's germline CDR1 is MGHRA and CDR2 YSYEKL. CDR3 length: 16 amino acids. The V gene lost 4 bases and the J gene lost 2 bases, with 17 bases spanning the gap. The CDR3, as DNA: TGCGCCAGCAGCCCCGGGCCAAAAGGAGGTAACACTGAAGCTTTCTTT. Translated, it gives CASSPGPKGGNTEAFF.

The chain is built from TRBV5-4 and TRBJ2-2; D is unresolved. The germline V gene has CDR1 SGHNT and CDR2 YYREEE (reference sequence). Deletions cut 1 base from V and 7 bases from J, with 14 bases between. CDR3 size: 15 residues. CDR3 loop: CASSLMKAPGGELFF. CDR3 sequence (DNA): TGTGCCAGCAGCTTGATGAAGGCCCCAGGCGGGGAGCTGTTTTTT.

CDR3 bases: TGCGCCAGCAGCGCGAACACAGATACGCAGTATTTT. This translates into CASSANTDTQYF. This chain joins TRBV10-1 and TRBJ2-3, with D hard to call. The germline CDR1 and CDR2 sequences are WNHNN and SYGVQD (reference sequence). This CDR3 spans 12 amino acids. V dropped 6 bases and J dropped 2 bases, with 6 bases sitting between them.

V is TRBV19 and J is TRBJ1-3; 8 bases are shared with TRBD1. The V gene end was trimmed by 5 bases and the J gene end by 3 bases; junction bases not matched to a gene: 9. CDR1 is LNHDA and CDR2 is SQIVND in the germline V gene (reference sequence). The CDR3 runs 16 residues. In DNA form, the CDR3 reads TGTGCCAGTAGTTCGACAGGGGCTCTCGGTGGAAACACCATATATTTT. Protein product: CASSSTGALGGNTIYF.